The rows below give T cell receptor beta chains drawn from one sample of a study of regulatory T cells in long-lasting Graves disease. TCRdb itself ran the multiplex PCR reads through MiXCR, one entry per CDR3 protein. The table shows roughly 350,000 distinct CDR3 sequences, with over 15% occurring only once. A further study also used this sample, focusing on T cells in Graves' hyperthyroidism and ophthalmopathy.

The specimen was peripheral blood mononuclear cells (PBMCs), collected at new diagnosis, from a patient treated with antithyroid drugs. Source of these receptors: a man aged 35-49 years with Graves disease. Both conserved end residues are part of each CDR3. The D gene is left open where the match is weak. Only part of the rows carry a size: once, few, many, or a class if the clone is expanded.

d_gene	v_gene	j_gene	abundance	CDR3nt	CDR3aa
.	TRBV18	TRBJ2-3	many	TGTGCCAGCTCACCAGGGTACGATACGCAGTATTTT	CASSPGYDTQYF
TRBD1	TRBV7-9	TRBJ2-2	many	TGTGCCAGCAGAATCACCGGGACAGGGTCCGGGGAGCTGTTTTTT	CASRITGTGSGELFF
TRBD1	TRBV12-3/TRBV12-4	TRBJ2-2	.	TGTGCCAGCAGTTTCTCCACAGGGGCAAACACCGGGGAGCTGTTTTTT	CASSFSTGANTGELFF
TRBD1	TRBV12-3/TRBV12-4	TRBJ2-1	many	TGTGCCAACAGAAATGACGCGGGACAGGGAGGCAATGAGCAGTTCTTC	CANRNDAGQGGNEQFF
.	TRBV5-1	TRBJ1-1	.	TGCGCCAGCAGCTTCCTCCCGATGGGGAACACTAAAGCTTTCTTT	CASSFLPMGNTKAFF
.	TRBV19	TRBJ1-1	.	TGTGCCAGTAGTATAGCAGGGAGGGGCACTGAAGCTTTCTTT	CASSIAGRGTEAFF
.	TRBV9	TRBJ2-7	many	TGTGCCAGCAGTCTTCGGGCGGGGTTGCGGACCTACGAGCAGTACTTC	CASSLRAGLRTYEQYF
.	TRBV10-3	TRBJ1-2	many	TGTGCCATCAGTGAGCGAGGGGATGGCTACACCTTC	CAISERGDGYTF
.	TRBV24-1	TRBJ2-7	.	TGTGCCACCACAGGGATCTACGGGCAGTACTTC	CATTGIYGQYF
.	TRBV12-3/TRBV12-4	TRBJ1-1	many	TGTGCCAGCAGTTACCAGGGACGGACTGAAGCTTTCTTT	CASSYQGRTEAFF
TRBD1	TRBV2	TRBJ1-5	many	TGTGCCACAGGGGGACAGTTCAATCAGCCCCAGCATTTT	CATGGQFNQPQHF
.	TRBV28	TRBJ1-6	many	TGTGCCAGCAGCTTAAGGCGAAGCTCCTATAATTCACCCCTCCACTTT	CASSLRRSSYNSPLHF
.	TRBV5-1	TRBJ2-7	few	TGCGCCAGCAGCTTGGATTCTGTTCTAGGGCACTACGAGCAGTGCTTC	CASSLDSVLGHYEQCF
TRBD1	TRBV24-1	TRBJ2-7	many	TGTGCCACCAGTGACCCCACAGGGGGGTCTGGGGAGCAGTACTTC	CATSDPTGGSGEQYF
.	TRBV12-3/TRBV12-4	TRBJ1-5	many	TGTGCCAGCAGCCGGGACATACGCAATCAGCCCCAGCATTTT	CASSRDIRNQPQHF
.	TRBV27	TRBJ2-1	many	TGTGCCAGTTCATTTGGACGGTACAATGAGCAGTTCTTC	CASSFGRYNEQFF
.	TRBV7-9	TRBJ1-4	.	TGTGCCAGCAGCTTAGCGGCGGCAAACCGGGACAAACTGTTTTTT	CASSLAAANRDKLFF
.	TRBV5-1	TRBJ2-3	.	TGCGCCAGCAGCTTGGGTTCGGTCACAGATACGCAGTATTTT	CASSLGSVTDTQYF
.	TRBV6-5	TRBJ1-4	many	TGTGCCAGCAGTTACTCGGGGGCGGAGGAAAAACTGTTTTTT	CASSYSGAEEKLFF
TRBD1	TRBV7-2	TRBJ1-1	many	TGTGCCACCTTCCGGGACAGGGGGCCCACTGAAGCTTTCTTT	CATFRDRGPTEAFF
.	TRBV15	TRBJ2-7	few	TGTGCCACCAGCAGAGAAATCCAGCCCTCCTACGAGCAGTACTTC	CATSREIQPSYEQYF
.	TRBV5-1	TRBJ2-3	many	TGTGCCAGCCGAACAGGGAGCACAGATACGCAGTATTTT	CASRTGSTDTQYF
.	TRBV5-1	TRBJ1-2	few	TGCGCCAGCAGCTTGGCGGCAGGCTATGGCTACACCTTC	CASSLAAGYGYTF
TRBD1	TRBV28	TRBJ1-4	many	TGTGCCAGCAGATCAGACAGGGGGCCGGAAAAACTGTTTTTT	CASRSDRGPEKLFF
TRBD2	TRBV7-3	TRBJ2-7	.	TGTGCCAGCAGCTTATACGGGAGGATCGACGAGCAGTACTTC	CASSLYGRIDEQYF
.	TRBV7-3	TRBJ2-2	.	TGTGCCAGCAGCTCGTCACCTTACACAGGGACCGGGGAGCTGTTTTTT	CASSSSPYTGTGELFF
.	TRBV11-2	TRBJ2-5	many	TGTGCCAGCAGCCGAAGAGGAGGGGCGAGCCTCTACCAAGAGACCCAGTACTTC	CASSRRGGASLYQETQYF
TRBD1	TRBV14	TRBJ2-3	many	TGTGCCAGCAGCCTGACAGGGGGCGCAGATACGCAGTATTTT	CASSLTGGADTQYF
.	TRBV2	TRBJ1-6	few	TGTGCCAGCAGTGAAGTCCTTGGGTATTCACCCCTCCACTTT	CASSEVLGYSPLHF
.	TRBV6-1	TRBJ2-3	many	TGTGCCAGCAGGGCTACAGCGGACATCACAGATACGCAGTATTTT	CASRATADITDTQYF
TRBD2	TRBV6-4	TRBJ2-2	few	TGTGCCAGCAGTGAGACTAGCGGGGCCGGGGAGCTGTTTTTT	CASSETSGAGELFF
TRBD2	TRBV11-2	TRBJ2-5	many	TGTGCCAGCAGCTTATTGCGCGGGGGGGGTCAAGAGACCCAGTACTTC	CASSLLRGGGQETQYF
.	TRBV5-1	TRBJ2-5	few	TGCGCCAGCAGCTTGGGGGCAGGTCTGGGAAAAGAGACCCAGTACTTC	CASSLGAGLGKETQYF
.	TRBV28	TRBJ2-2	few	TGTGCCAGCACAGGGCCGAACACCGGGGAGCTGTTTTTT	CASTGPNTGELFF
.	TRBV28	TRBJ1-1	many	TGTGCCAGCAGTCCTCTTACACCATTGAACACTGAAGCTTTCTTT	CASSPLTPLNTEAFF
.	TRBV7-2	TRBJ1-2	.	TGTGCCAGCAGTTCTTTCGGGTGGTCGAACTATGGCTACACCTTC	CASSSFGWSNYGYTF
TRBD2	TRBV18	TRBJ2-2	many	TGTGCCAGCTCACCAGGGACTAGAACCGGGGAGCTGTTTTTT	CASSPGTRTGELFF
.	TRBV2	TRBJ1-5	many	TGTGCCAGCAGTGAAGACGGCTATAGCAATCAGCCCCAGCATTTT	CASSEDGYSNQPQHF
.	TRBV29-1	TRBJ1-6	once	TGCACCCTCCGGAGCGCCCTCCACTTT	CTLRSALHF
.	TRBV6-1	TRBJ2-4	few	TGTGCCAGCAGTCCCCGAGGGGGCATTCAGTACTTC	CASSPRGGIQYF
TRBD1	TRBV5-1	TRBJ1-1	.	TGCGCCAGCAGCTCAACGGACAGGGGGGCCACTGAAGCTTTCTTT	CASSSTDRGATEAFF
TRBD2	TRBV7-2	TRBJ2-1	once	TGTGCCAGCGCCATAGCGGGCCGCTTCTACAATGAGCAGTTCTTC	CASAIAGRFYNEQFF
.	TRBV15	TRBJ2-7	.	TGTGCCACCAGCAGAGATACGACAGTCTACGAGCAGTACTTC	CATSRDTTVYEQYF
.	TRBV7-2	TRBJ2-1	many	TGTGCCAGCAGCCCCGGGACCCCTACCTACAATGAGCAGTTCTTC	CASSPGTPTYNEQFF
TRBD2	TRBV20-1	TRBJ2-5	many	TGCAGTGCTAGAGGCCGCGGGAGGGGAGGACTAGAGACCCAGTACTTC	CSARGRGRGGLETQYF
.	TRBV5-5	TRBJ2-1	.	TGTGCGGGGGGAGGCTATGAGCAGTTCTTC	CAGGGYEQFF